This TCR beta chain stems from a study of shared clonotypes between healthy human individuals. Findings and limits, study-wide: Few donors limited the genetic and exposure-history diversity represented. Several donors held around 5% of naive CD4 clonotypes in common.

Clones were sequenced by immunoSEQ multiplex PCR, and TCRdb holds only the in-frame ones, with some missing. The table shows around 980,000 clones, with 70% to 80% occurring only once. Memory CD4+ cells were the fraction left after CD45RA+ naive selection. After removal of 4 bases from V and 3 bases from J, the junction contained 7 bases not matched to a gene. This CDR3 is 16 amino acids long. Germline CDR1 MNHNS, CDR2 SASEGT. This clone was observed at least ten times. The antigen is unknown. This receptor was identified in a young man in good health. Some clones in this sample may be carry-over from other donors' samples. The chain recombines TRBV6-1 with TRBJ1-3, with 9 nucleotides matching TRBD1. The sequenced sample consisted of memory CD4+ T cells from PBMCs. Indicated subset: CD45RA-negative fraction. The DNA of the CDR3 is TGTGCCAGCAGTGCCTCTGGGACAGGGATTGGAAACACCATATATTTT. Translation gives CASSASGTGIGNTIYF.